The source of this TCR beta chain is a study of cytomegalovirus exposure and HLA in healthy donors (dated by TCRdb to 2017 to 2019). In the study overall: An earlier analysis of some 600 of the donors reported roughly 300 Gb of sequence data and 95 million to 120 million unique TCR beta sequences obtained from about 180 million T cells. A separate validation cohort of roughly 130 different subjects was used in addition to the approximately 700-subject first cohort. Typing coverage differed by locus: A, B, C, DRB1 and DQB1 were typed in roughly 620-640 donors, DQA1 in roughly 510, DPA1 in nearly 610, and DPB1 in roughly 450. A later analysis re-analyzed previously published TCR beta repertoires from 666 donors and added high-resolution HLA genotyping to study TCR occurrence patterns. Both class I and class II loci were covered by HLA typing, at four-digit resolution. To predict cytomegalovirus infection status, the study brought together high-throughput TCR immunosequencing, statistical association of individual TCRs with disease status, and machine learning. The genetic ancestry cluster associated with self-reported Caucasian donors included around 76% of the 300 to 400 genotyped donors. On average, about 200,000 unique TCR beta nucleotide sequences were sequenced per donor among 398 genotyped donors of the cohort, with roughly 18% of those sequences being non-productive. The aim of the study was to test whether cataloging public T cell receptors could identify signatures of past pathogen exposure. Donor age, sex, ethnicity and CMV serostatus were compiled together with the repertoire data. The T cell repertoires of several hundred subjects were profiled by immunosequencing and related to cytomegalovirus serostatus. A later genetic analysis used genome-wide SNP genotypes for about 60% of the roughly 700 donors, treating that subset as a discovery cohort. All discovery cohort repertoires had been generated using a single sequencing platform. In an earlier analysis of 500 to 650 of the donors, high-throughput TCR beta sequencing was used to judge whether each TCR beta V gene segment behaved as functional or pseudogenic. Four or five DR-DQ haplotypes were handled as single units for association and clustering, since linkage in the cohort was strong. Rather than drawing on any new phenotypic data, the later analysis identified candidate immune exposures from TCR beta sequences and the way those sequences occurred across donors. An early release covering roughly 600 HLA-typed donors comprised 300 to 350 gigabases of sequencing data and approximately 85 million unique TCR sequences. General study outcomes and caveats: According to a later genetic analysis, donors in an Asian-associated ancestry cluster had fewer N-insertions in productive TCRs than the approximately 630-donor mean. A later analysis found that TCR association rates varied across HLA loci, with DRB1 alleles showing the most associated TCRs and HLA-C alleles the fewest. The earlier analysis of 587 of the donors excluded roughly 17 rarely observed V segments, including chromosome 9 orphons, because counts were too low. Cytomegalovirus status was reported to be diagnosed by the classifier with high specificity and sensitivity in both the original and validation cohorts. A few of the identified cytomegalovirus-associated TCR beta chains were confirmed in vitro to be specific for cytomegalovirus antigens. Some IMGT-functional V segments, including TRBV6-2 and TRBV6-3, could not be distinguished by the 87-base-pair reads and were therefore excluded. Because HLA typing was unavailable for some donors at each locus, only the typed subset was used in association tests. Only TCR beta chains were sequenced in this cohort, and the absence of alpha or paired-chain data limited detectable features. When HLA alleles, especially DR and DQ, strongly co-occurred, attributing TCR associations to individual alleles was difficult. Several of the top co-occurrence clusters appeared to be linked to parvovirus B19, influenza, CMV and Epstein-Barr virus, according to a later analysis. V-gene and J-gene trimming of TCR beta chains was associated with a missense DCLRE1C variant in a later genetic analysis, and the association was replicated in an independent cohort. In a later analysis, more than 15,000 TCR beta sequences were associated with specific HLA alleles at a false discovery rate of 0.05. The study gave a list of more than 150 TCR beta chains associated with cytomegalovirus. In a later analysis, most CMV-associated TCR beta chains were found to appear HLA-restricted, with HLA associations seemingly driven largely by CMV exposure. It was suggested by the authors that the approach could potentially be generalized to other disease states and immunological phenotypes. Correlated functional status among segregating V segments might be attributable to linkage disequilibrium, but an unknown experimental factor could not be ruled out. Across donors, most TCR sequences were observed very rarely, whereas some public TCRs were present in many individuals. Immune exposure information for the cohort was limited to CMV serostatus. An earlier analysis of some 560 of the donors showed that most TCR beta V segments appeared in productive rearrangements either about 87% or about 30% of the time, which broadly matched IMGT annotations. In a later analysis, HLA-associated TCR beta chains were found to be more clonally expanded and to have lower generation probabilities than equally common non-associated chains. A group of highly shared sequence variants was considered likely to be a technical artifact of the sequencing pipeline. The presence/absence analyses assumed that sequencing depth was roughly uniform across donors, and that assumption may not be true. A further reported finding was that TCR beta sequences accurately predicted the HLA-A and HLA-B alleles for most subjects in the first cohort.

In total, fewer than 750 healthy bone marrow donors made up the cohort. All cohort members were sampled while nominally healthy, although unrecorded immune exposures were likely present. The donor tested CMV seropositive and was one of the 289 seropositive cohort members. A peripheral blood sample was collected from each donor, and TCR beta sequencing was performed on peripheral blood mononuclear cells. The Qiagen DNeasy Blood Extraction Kit was used to extract genomic DNA from the blood cell samples. V was cut back by 7 bases and J by 4 bases, leaving a gap of 8 bases between them. From cysteine to phenylalanine, the CDR3 is 12 amino acids long. Only the CDR3 DNA stays, 36 bases, in frame from base 1. Sequences MNHEY (CDR1) and SMNVEV (CDR2) are obtained from the germline V gene (reference sequence). Concerning this clone: No antigen is known for it. No per-base quality is available; no much larger clone lies one base away.

Library prep was done by the immunoSEQ multiplex PCR assay. For the multiplex PCR, a mixture combining 60 forward primers for TCR Vbeta segments and 13 reverse primers for TCR Jbeta segments was used. The CDR3 region of rearranged TCR beta genes was amplified from genomic DNA by a multiplex PCR assay. The amplified TCR beta libraries were sequenced on the Illumina HiSeq System as 87-base-pair reads. The source study handled its data this way. A later analysis counted approximately 84 million unique TCR beta chains across the 650 to 800 repertoires, and some 11 million of these chains were shared by at least two donors. To remove PCR and sequencing errors, raw reads were error-corrected and collapsed into unique sequences using a nearest-neighbor algorithm that merged closely related sequences. Alignment of CDR3 sequences to IMGT reference sequences was used to assign V, D and J gene segments. For a sequence to be retained, a match of at least six nucleotides to both a V gene segment and a J gene segment was required. Rearrangements were called productive when the CDR3 lacked stop codons and stayed in frame with V and J; all others were non-productive. Following IMGT convention, CDR3 was defined as the stretch from the second conserved V-encoded cysteine to the conserved J-encoded phenylalanine. In an earlier analysis of more than 550 of the donors, sequences lacking an unambiguous match to a single V gene segment were excluded. An earlier analysis of 587 of the donors called V segments functional above 56.7% productive rearrangements and segregating when the between-donor standard deviation exceeded 5%. A statistical classification framework was developed to diagnose cytomegalovirus status using the catalog of TCR beta chain sequences. V and J gene assignment, in a later analysis, came from comparing TCR nucleotide sequences with IMGT/GENE-DB human TR gene sequences. In a later analysis, CDR3 sequences and most-parsimonious VDJ recombination scenarios were assigned using the TCRdist pipeline. In a later analysis, each TCR beta chain was defined by its CDR3 amino acid sequence together with its V-gene family, and reads lacking a unique V-gene family were excluded. In a later analysis, 500 to 700 highly shared, low-generation-probability nucleotide sequences were removed to address suspected cross-contamination and a sequencing artifact. A later analysis calculated a clonal expansion index for each public chain from normalized within-repertoire ranks of inferred template counts. Generation probabilities in a later analysis came from a VDJ recombination model fitted to out-of-frame rearrangements, and those results were checked against IGoR. Hypergeometric tests were used in a later analysis to score TCR-TCR, TCR-HLA and TCR-CMV co-occurrence, with a repertoire-size bias correction applied to the TCR pairs. To estimate false discovery rates, a later analysis permuted the HLA or CMV assignments 20 times. A later analysis grouped co-occurring TCRs with DBSCAN, adding TCRdist sequence similarity when clustering within HLA-allele-positive subsets. Repertoires with fewer than 30,000 or more than 120,000 public chains, plus five repertoires with anomalous nucleotide sharing, were excluded from co-occurrence clustering. TCRdb re-hosts the immuneACCESS table, in-frame sequences only. Its copies lack some clones; in the studies checked, an unresolved V gene accounts for under half of them, and the cause for the rest is not known. That table is the source of V, J and clone size, and D and trimming were worked out from the DNA. The sample records about 300,000 clones, roughly 89% of which are singletons. Approximately 4.3% of the sample goes to the ten largest clones.

The V and J segments used are TRBV27 and TRBJ2-1; the D gene is possibly TRBD1, with 6 bases matching. This receptor was obtained from a man aged 35-49 years in good health and CMV-seropositive. Sequencing used PBMCs. The DNA sequence follows: TGTGCCAGCAAAACAGGGTACAATGAGCAGTTCTTC. It translates as CASKTGYNEQFF.